This T cell receptor (beta chain) emerged from a study of Ad26.COV2.S vaccination and SARS-CoV-2 variants. This clone was counted a single time. Trimming removed 4 bases from V and 0 bases from J; junction bases left unmatched: 10. Germline V lookup: CDR1 SGHDT, CDR2 YYEEEE. This CDR3 is 17 amino acids long. The table came from immunoSEQ multiplex PCR; TCRdb's copy has only in-frame clones and leaves some out. The repertoire includes some 340,000 clones, about 86% of them detected once, and less than 2% sits in the top ten. Described treatment: around 19 received Ad26.COV2.S at low or high dose, single or two shots; 5 received placebo; per-sample allocation not given. Samples analyzed were those drawn on day 63 after the first vaccine or placebo injection.

This receptor was taken from a person aged 18-60 years who received the Ad26.COV2.S COVID-19 vaccine or a placebo. The genes are TRBV5-6 and TRBJ1-2; 9 nucleotides match TRBD1. This specimen consisted of peripheral blood, obtained in a trial of Ad26.COV2.S vaccine versus placebo. CDR3 nucleotides: TGTGCCAGCAGCATCGGGACAGGGCTTCTGGCTAACTATGGCTACACCTTC. The encoded protein is CASSIGTGLLANYGYTF.